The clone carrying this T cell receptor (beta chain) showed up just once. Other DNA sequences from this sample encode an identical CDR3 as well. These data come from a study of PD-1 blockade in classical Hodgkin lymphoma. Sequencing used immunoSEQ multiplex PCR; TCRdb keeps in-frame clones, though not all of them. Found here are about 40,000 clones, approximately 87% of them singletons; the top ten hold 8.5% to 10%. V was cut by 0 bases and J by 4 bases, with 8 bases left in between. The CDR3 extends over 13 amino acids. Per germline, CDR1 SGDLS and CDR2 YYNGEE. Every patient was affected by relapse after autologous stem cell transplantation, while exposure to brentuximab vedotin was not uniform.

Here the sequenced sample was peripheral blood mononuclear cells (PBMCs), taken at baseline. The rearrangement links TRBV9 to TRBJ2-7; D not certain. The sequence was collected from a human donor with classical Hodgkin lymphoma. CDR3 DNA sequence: TGTGCCAGCAGCGTAGCTCCTGGGTACGAGCAGTACTTC. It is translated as CASSVAPGYEQYF.